This TCR beta chain derives from a study of identical twins. Germline V gene sequence: CDR1 ENHRY, CDR2 SYGVKD. The CDR3 is 15 amino acids. V shed 6 bases and J 4 bases; nucleotides not matched to a gene: 10. This clonotype was found a few times. Each CDR3 protein is one row after TCRdb ran MiXCR on the 5' RACE reads. The sample lists some 790,000 distinct CDR3 sequences, about 18% occurring once. The sample was also reused in another study, on T cells expressing NK-cell markers.

Input material: PBMCs. The receptor was derived from a woman between 18 and 30 years old in good health. The chain recombines TRBV10-3 with TRBJ2-3, with 7 bases lining up with TRBD2. The CDR3 DNA sequence: TGTGCCATCAGAACTGCGGGGGAGGTTTCAGATACGCAGTATTTT. Translating gives CAIRTAGEVSDTQYF.